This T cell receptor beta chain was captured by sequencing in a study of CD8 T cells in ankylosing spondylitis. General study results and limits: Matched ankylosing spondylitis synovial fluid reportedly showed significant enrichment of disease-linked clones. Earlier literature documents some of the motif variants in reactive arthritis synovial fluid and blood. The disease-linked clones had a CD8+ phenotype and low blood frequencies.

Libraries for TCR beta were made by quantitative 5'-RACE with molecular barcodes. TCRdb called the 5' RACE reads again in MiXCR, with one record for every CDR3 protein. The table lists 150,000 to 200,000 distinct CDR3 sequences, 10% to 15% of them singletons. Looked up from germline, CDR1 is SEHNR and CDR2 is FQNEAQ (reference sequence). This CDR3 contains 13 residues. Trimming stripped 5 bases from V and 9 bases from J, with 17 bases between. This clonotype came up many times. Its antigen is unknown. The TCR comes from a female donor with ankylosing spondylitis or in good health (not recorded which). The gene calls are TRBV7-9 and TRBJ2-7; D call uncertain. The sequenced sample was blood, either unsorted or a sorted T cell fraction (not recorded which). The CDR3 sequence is CASSGSVSPRQYF. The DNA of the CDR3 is TGTGCCAGCAGCGGTAGTGTATCCCCCCGGCAGTACTTC.